This passage covers 3 T cell receptor beta chains from one sample sequenced in a study of shared clonotypes between healthy human individuals. Naive CD8 cells lacked CD45RO and underwent positive selection for CCR7, leaving out terminally differentiated effector memory CD45RA+ cells. Only in-frame clones appear in the TCRdb table, and some are missing; sequencing was by immunoSEQ multiplex PCR. The top ten clones hold more than 1.5% of a sample with 2 million to 2.5 million clones, around 93% of them seen once. Sequencing was done on a sample of naive CD8+ T cells from PBMCs. The receptors stem from a man younger than 30 in good health. Some clones in this sample may be carry-over from other donors' samples.

The rearrangement links TRBV4-1 to TRBJ2-7; TRBD1 might be the D (6 bases). V was cut by 0 bases and J by 6 bases, with 15 bases left in between. Germline CDR1 is MGHRA and CDR2 is YSYEKL. The CDR3 length is 15 residues. The CDR3 DNA reads TGCGCCAGCAGCCAAGATTCAAGAGGGGGAGCCGAGCAGTACTTC. It is translated as CASSQDSRGGAEQYF.

The chain uses TRBV4-1 and TRBJ1-4, with TRBD1 matching over 8 bases. Germline CDR1 MGHRA, CDR2 YSYEKL. This CDR3 contains 14 residues. J lost 7 bases, V lost 8 bases, and 9 bases had no gene match. The CDR3 here is CASLQGASGEKLFF. DNA for the CDR3: TGCGCCAGCCTTCAGGGGGCTTCTGGTGAAAAACTGTTTTTT.

This rearrangement joins TRBV15 to TRBJ1-5; possibly TRBD1 for D (6 bases). In germline, CDR1 is LNHNV, CDR2 YYDKDF (reference sequence). The CDR3 has 15 amino acids. V dropped 2 bases and J dropped 1 base, with 9 bases sitting between them. As DNA, the CDR3 is TGTGCCACCAGCAGAACAGGGTTGAGCAATCAGCCCCAGCATTTT. Protein: CATSRTGLSNQPQHF.